This T cell receptor (beta chain) was identified in a study of blood T cell repertoires in COVID-19. Here immunoSEQ multiplex PCR was the method, and the copy in TCRdb shows in-frame clones only, minus some. The table lists some 460,000 clones, 87% of them singletons. There are 15 residues in the CDR3. Germline values: CDR1 MNHEY, CDR2 SVGEGT. With 4 bases removed from V and 2 bases from J, the gap between germline ends came to 12 bases. The sequence was collected from a young woman who had recovered from COVID-19. The gene calls are TRBV6-2 or TRBV6-3 and TRBJ1-5; unclear D gene. Sample: PBMCs or T cells enriched from blood (not recorded which). DNA of the CDR3: TGTGCCAGCAGTTCCCTCGGGGAGGGCAATCAGCCCCAGCATTTT. This encodes CASSSLGEGNQPQHF.